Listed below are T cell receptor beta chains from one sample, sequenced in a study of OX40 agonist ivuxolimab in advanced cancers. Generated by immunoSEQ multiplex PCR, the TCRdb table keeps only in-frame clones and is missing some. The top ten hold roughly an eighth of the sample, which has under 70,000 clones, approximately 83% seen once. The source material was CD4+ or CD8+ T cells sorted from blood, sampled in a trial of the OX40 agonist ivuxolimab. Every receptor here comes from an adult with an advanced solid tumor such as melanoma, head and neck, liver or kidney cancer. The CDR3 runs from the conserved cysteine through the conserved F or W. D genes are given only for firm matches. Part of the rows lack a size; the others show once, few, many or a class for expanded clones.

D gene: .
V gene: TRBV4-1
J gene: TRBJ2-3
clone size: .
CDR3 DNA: TGCGCCAGCAGCCTCAGTGGGGGGGCCCCTAGCACAGATACGCAGTATTTT
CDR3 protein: CASSLSGGAPSTDTQYF

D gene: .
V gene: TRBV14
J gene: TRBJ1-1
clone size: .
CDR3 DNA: TGTGCCAGCAGCCAAGTGGGGTTGGGGACTGAAGCTTTCTTT
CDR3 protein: CASSQVGLGTEAFF

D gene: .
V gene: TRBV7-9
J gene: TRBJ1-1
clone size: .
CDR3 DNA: TGTGCCAGCAGCCCAATGAACACTGAAGCTTTCTTT
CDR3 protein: CASSPMNTEAFF

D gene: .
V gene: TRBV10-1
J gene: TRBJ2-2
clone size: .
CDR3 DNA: TGCGCCAGCAGTGCCCCGGGAGTGGGGGGGCCCGCCGGGGAGCTGTTTTTT
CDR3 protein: CASSAPGVGGPAGELFF

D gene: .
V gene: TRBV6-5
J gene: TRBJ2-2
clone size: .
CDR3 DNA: TGTGCCAGCAGTTACTCGCCCGGCAACACCGGGGAGCTGTTTTTT
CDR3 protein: CASSYSPGNTGELFF

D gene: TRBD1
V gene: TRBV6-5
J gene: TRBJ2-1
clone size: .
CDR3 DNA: TGTGCCAGCAGCGGGACAGTGTACAATGAGCAGTTCTTC
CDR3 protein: CASSGTVYNEQFF

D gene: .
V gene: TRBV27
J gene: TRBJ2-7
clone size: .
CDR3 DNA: TGTGCCAGCAGTTTACAGGGGGGAGGCAACGAGCAGTACTTC
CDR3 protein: CASSLQGGGNEQYF

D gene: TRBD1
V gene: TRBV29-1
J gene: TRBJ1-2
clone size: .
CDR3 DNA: TGCAGCGCGAAAGGGGGCTCGGAGGGCTACACCTTC
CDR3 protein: CSAKGGSEGYTF

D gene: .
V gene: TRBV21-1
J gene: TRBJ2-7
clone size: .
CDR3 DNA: TGTGCCAGCAGCATCGGAGAGGTGAGATTCGACGAGCAGTACTTC
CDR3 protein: CASSIGEVRFDEQYF

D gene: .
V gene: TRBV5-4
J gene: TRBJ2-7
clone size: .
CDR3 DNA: TGTGCCAGCAGCCATAATAACCAAGACTACGAGCAGTACTTC
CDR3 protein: CASSHNNQDYEQYF

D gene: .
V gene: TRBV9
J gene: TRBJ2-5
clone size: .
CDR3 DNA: TGTGCCAGCAGCGTTAGTGGGGGGTACCAAGAGACCCAGTACTTC
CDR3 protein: CASSVSGGYQETQYF

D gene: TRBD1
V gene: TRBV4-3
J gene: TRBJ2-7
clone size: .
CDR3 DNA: TGCGCCAGCAGCCGTTCCGGGACAGGGGTAGTTGAGCAGTACTTC
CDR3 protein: CASSRSGTGVVEQYF

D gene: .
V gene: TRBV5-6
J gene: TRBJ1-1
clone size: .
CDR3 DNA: TGTGCCAGCAGCTTTTGGCAGGAGCAAATTGAAGCTTTCTTT
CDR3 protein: CASSFWQEQIEAFF

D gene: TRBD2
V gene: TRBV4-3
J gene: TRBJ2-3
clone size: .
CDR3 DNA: TGCGCCAGCAGCCAAGGGTTGACTAGCGGGGGGACAGATACGCAGTATTTT
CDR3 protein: CASSQGLTSGGTDTQYF

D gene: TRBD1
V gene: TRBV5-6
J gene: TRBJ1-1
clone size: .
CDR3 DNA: TGTGCCAGCAGCTTGTGGGACAGGGAGGTCGTTGAAGCTTTCTTT
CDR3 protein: CASSLWDREVVEAFF

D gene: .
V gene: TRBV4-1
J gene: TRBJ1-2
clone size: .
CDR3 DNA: TGCGCCAGCAGCGACGAACGTTATTATGGCTACACCTTC
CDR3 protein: CASSDERYYGYTF

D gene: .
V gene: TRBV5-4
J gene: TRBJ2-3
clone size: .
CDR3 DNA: TGTGCCAGCAGCCGTTTATTATCAGGAGATACGCAGTATTTT
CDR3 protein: CASSRLLSGDTQYF

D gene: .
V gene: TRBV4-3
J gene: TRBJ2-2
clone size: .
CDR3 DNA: TGCGCCAGCAGCCACGCCACCGGCAGGTCCACCGGGGAGCTGTTTTTT
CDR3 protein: CASSHATGRSTGELFF

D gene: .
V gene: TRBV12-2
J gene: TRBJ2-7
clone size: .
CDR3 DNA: TGTGCAAGTCGCCCATGGGGCGAGCAGTACTTC
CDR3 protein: CASRPWGEQYF

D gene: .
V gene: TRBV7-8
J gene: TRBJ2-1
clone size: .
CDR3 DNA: TGTGCCAGCAGCTTATTGATGGGGGGCGTCTACAATGAGCAGTTCTTC
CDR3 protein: CASSLLMGGVYNEQFF

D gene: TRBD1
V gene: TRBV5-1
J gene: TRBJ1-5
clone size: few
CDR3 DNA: TGCGCCAGCCTGGATCCCTCAACAGGGGAGGCTACTCAGCCCCAGCATTTT
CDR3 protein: CASLDPSTGEATQPQHF

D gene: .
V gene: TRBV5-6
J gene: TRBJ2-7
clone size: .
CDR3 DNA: TGTGCCAGCAGCTTGCGGAGACGCAGTTTGGACGAGCAGTACTTC
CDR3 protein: CASSLRRRSLDEQYF

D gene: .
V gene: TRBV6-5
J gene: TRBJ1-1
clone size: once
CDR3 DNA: TGTGCCAGCAGACTTCGACCCCAGATGAACACTGAAGCTTTCTTT
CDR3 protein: CASRLRPQMNTEAFF

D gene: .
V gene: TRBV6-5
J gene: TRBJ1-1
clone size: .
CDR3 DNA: TGTGCCAGCAGCCCGGGACGGGGGAACACTGAAGCTTTCTTT
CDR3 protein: CASSPGRGNTEAFF

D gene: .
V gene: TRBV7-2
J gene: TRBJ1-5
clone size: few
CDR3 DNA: TGTGCCAGCAGCTCGTACATCAATCAGCCCCAGCATTTT
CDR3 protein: CASSSYINQPQHF

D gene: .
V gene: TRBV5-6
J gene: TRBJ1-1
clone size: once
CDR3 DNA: TGTGCCAGCAGCCCCGTAGGGAACACTGAAGCTTTCTTT
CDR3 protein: CASSPVGNTEAFF

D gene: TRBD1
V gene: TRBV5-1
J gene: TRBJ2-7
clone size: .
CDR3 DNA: TGCGCCAGCAGCGGAGGGGACAGGCCTTCCTACGAGCAGTACTTC
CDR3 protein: CASSGGDRPSYEQYF

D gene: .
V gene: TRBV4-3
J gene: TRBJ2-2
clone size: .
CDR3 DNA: TGCGCCAGCAGCCAACTCCGGCCCACCGGGGAGCTGTTTTTT
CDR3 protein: CASSQLRPTGELFF

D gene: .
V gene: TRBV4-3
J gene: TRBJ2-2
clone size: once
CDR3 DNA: TGCGCCAGCAGCCATGGAGGTCGGCGGGGCCCATCCGGGGAGCTGTTTTTT
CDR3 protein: CASSHGGRRGPSGELFF